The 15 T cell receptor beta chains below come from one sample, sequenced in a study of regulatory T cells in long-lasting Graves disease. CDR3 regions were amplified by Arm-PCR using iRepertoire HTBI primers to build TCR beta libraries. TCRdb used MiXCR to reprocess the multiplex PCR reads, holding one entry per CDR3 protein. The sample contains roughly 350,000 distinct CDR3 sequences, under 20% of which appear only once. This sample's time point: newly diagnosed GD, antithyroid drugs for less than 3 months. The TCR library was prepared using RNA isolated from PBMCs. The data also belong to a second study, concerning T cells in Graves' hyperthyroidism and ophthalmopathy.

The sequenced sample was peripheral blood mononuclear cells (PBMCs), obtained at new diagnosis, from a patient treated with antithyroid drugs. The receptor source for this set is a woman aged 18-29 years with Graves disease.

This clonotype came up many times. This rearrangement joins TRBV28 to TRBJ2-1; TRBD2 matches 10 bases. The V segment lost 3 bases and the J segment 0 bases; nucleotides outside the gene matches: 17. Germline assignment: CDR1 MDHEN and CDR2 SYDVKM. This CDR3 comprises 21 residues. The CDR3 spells CASSFPPGLADLTSSYNEQFF. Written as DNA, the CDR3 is TGTGCCAGCAGTTTCCCCCCCGGACTAGCGGACCTTACCAGCTCCTACAATGAGCAGTTCTTC.

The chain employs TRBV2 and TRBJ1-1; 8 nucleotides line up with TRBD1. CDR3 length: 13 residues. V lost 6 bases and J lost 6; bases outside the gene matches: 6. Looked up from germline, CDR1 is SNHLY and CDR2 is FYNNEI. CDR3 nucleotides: TGTGCCAGCAGCCGACAGGGGAGTCCTGAAGCTTTCTTT. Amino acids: CASSRQGSPEAFF.

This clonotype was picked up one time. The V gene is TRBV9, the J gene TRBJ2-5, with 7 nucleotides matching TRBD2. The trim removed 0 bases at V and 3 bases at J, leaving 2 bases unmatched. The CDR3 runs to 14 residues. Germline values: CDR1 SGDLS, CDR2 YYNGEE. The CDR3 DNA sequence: TGTGCCAGCAGCGTAGGGGCGGGGGAAGAGACCCAGTACTTC. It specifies CASSVGAGEETQYF.

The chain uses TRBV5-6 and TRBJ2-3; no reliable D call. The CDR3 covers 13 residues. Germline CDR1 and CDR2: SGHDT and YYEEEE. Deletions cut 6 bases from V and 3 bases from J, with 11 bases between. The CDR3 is CASTDTGTDTQYF. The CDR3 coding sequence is TGTGCCAGCACCGATACTGGAACAGATACGCAGTATTTT.

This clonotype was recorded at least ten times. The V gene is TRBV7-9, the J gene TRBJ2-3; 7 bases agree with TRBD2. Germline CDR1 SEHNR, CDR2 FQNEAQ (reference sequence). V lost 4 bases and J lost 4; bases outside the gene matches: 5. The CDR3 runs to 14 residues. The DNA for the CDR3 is TGTGCCAGCAGCTCAGGACTAGTACCAGATACGCAGTATTTT. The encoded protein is CASSSGLVPDTQYF.

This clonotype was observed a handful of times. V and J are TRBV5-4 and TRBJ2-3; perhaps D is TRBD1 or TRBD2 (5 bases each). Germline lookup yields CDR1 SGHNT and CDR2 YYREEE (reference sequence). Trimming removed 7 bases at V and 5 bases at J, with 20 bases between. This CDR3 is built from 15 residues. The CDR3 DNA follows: TGTGCCAGCCGGGGCCGGCTCTCGGATAGAGATACGCAGTATTTT. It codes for CASRGRLSDRDTQYF.

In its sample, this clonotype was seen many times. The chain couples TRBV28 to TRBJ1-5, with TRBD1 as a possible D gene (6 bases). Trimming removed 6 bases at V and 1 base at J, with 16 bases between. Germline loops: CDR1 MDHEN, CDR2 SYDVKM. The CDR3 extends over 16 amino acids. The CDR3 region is CASRNRGAKSNQPQHF. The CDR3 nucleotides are TGTGCCAGCAGAAATCGGGGGGCTAAGAGCAATCAGCCCCAGCATTTT.

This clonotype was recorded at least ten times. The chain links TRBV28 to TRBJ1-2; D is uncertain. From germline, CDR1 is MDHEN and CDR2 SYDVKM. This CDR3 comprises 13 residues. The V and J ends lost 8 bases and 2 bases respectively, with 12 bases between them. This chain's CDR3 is CASRPTENYGYTF. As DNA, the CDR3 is TGTGCCAGCCGTCCCACGGAGAACTATGGCTACACCTTC.

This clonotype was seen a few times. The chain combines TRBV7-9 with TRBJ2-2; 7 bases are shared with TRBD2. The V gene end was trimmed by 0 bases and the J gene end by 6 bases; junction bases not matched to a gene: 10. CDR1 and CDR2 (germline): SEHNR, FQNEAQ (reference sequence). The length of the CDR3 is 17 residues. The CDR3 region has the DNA TGTGCCAGCAGCTTAGCGTCGGGCGGGAGAAGCCCCGGGGAGCTGTTTTTT. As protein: CASSLASGGRSPGELFF.

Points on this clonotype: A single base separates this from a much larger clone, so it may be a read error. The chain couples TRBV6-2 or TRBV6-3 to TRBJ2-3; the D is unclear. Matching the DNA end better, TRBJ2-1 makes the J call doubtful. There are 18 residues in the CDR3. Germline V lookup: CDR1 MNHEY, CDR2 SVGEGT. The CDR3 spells CASKSFRVLQKTSYEQFF. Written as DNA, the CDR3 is TGTGCCAGCAAGTCCTTTCGGGTCCTGCAAAAAACGTCCTACGAGCAGTTCTTC.

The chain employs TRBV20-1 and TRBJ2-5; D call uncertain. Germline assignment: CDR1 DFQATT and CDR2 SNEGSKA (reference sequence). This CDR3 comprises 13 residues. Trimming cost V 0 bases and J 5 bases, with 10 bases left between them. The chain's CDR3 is CSARDSVGETQYF. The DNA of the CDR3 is TGCAGTGCTAGAGATTCGGTCGGGGAGACCCAGTACTTC.

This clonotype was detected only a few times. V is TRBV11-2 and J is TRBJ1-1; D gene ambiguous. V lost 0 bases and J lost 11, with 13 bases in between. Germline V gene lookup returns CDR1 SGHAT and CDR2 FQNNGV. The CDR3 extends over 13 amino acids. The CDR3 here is CASSLDQSLGAFF. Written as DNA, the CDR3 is TGTGCCAGCAGCTTAGACCAGTCTCTTGGGGCTTTCTTT.

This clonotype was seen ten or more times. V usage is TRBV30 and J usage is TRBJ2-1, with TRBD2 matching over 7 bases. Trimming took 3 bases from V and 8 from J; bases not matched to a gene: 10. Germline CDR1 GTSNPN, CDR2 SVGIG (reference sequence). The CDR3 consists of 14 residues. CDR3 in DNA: TGTGCCTGGAGAACAACCGGGAGGATCGATGAGCAGTTCTTC. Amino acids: CAWRTTGRIDEQFF.

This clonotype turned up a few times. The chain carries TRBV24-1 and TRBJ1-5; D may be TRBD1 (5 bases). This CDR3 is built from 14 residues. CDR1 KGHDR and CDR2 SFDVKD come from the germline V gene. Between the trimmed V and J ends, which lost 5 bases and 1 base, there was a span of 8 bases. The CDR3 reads CATSGAGSNQPQHF. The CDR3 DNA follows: TGTGCCACCAGTGGTGCAGGGAGCAATCAGCCCCAGCATTTT.

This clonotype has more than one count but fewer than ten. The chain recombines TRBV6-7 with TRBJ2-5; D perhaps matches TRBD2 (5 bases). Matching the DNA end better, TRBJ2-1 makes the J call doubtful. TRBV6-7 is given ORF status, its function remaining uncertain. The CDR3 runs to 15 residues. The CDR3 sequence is CASSYQRPLACRQFF. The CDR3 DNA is TGTGCCAGCAGTTACCAGCGACCCCTAGCTTGTCGGCAGTTCTTC.